This T cell receptor beta chain was observed in a study of CD8 T cells in ankylosing spondylitis. V was pared by 4 bases and J by 4 bases, with 4 bases of the junction left unmatched. This CDR3 is built from 14 residues. MiXCR was run by TCRdb on the 5' RACE reads, yielding one entry per CDR3 protein. Among tens of thousands of distinct CDR3 sequences listed, around 6% were seen once. Study observations and caveats: Roughly eight highly homologous variants made up a TCR beta motif that seemed to typify ankylosing spondylitis blood. Disease-linked clones, CD8+, were relatively rare in peripheral blood. Some of the motif variants had earlier been found in reactive arthritis patients' fluid and blood.

This clonotype has ten or more counts. Its specificity is not known. The specimen was blood, either unsorted or a sorted T cell fraction (not recorded which). The chain joins TRBV12-3 or TRBV12-4 to TRBJ1-5; 7 bases are a match to TRBD1. This receptor was taken from a male donor with ankylosing spondylitis or in good health (not recorded which). CDR3 nucleotides: TGTGCCAGCAGTTGGACAGGACAAAATCAGCCCCAGCATTTT. Translation gives CASSWTGQNQPQHF.